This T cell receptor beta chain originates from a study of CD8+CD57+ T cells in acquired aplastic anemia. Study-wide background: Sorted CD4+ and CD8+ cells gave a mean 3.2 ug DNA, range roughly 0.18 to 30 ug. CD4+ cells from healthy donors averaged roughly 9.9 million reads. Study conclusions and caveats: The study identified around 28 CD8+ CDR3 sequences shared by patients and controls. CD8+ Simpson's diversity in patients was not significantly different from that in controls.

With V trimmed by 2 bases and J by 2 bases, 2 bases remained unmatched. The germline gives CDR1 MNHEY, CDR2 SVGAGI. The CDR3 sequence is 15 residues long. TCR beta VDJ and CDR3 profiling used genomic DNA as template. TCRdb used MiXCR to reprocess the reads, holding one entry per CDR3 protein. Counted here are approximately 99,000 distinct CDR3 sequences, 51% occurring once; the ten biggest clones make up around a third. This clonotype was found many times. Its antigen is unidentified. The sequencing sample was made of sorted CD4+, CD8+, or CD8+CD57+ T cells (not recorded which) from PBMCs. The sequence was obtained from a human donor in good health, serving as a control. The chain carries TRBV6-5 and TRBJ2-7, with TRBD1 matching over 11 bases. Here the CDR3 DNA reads TGTGCCAGCAGTTACAAGGGACAGGGGGCCTACGAGCAGTACTTC. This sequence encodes CASSYKGQGAYEQYF.